The entry that follows covers one TCR beta chain sequence. V lost 5 bases, J lost 1 base, and 11 bases lay in between. The germline gives CDR1 MDHEN, CDR2 SYDVKM. This CDR3 is 14 amino acids long. This specimen belongs to a study of blood T cell repertoires in COVID-19. At the level of the study: Both acute and convalescent COVID-19 samples were obtained from the United States, Italy and Spain. PBMCs, B-cell-depleted T cells, or T cells were the source of the cDNA or gDNA that made up the material.

Original processing methods: Reference gene primers were amplified, and this amplification served to estimate nucleated cell counts. Only in-frame clones appear in the TCRdb table, and some are missing; sequencing was by immunoSEQ multiplex PCR. V, J and clone size reflect that table, while D and trimming were determined from the DNA. The sample shows approximately 150,000 clones, roughly 82% of them seen only once. Sequences were obtained from peripheral blood. This receptor was taken from a human donor in a cohort sampled during active COVID-19. The chain joins TRBV28 to TRBJ1-1; no clear D gene. The CDR3 region is CASSPPFGNTEAFF. The CDR3, as DNA: TGTGCCAGCAGTCCCCCGTTCGGGAACACTGAAGCTTTCTTT.